This T cell receptor beta chain was recorded in a study of cytomegalovirus exposure and HLA in healthy donors. V gave up 6 bases and J gave up 0 bases, with 9 bases separating them. CDR1 MNHEY and CDR2 SVGAGI come from the germline V gene. CDR3 length: 13 amino acids. It was with 60 Vbeta and 13 Jbeta primers that the PCR ran. The assay was immunoSEQ multiplex PCR, and TCRdb's table has in-frame clones only and misses some. The profile shows roughly 110,000 clones, just over 70% of them singletons. The chain employs TRBV6-5 and TRBJ2-7, with TRBD1 as a possible D gene (6 bases). The TCR comes from a boy younger than 18 in good health and CMV-seronegative. The sample was PBMCs. The DNA for the CDR3 is TGTGCCAGCAGCCGGACAGTCTCCTACGAGCAGTACTTC. This gives the protein CASSRTVSYEQYF.